This T cell receptor beta chain was sequenced in a study of blood T cell repertoires in COVID-19. Those enrolled in Seattle joined during active infection and were followed longitudinally afterward. Per germline, CDR1 SGHDN and CDR2 FVKESK. The CDR3 has 15 residues. V lost 6 bases to trimming and J lost 0 bases; unmatched junction nucleotides: 7. The method was immunoSEQ multiplex PCR; TCRdb's version includes in-frame clones alone and lacks a portion of them. The data contain fewer than 100,000 clones, roughly 85% of them singletons. Specimen: peripheral blood. The gene calls are TRBV14 and TRBJ1-1; TRBD1 agrees at 7 bases. The TCR originated in a man aged 45-65 years with COVID-19, enrolled during active disease. CDR3 in DNA: TGTGCCAGCAGGCGGCGAGGGGGCATGAACACTGAAGCTTTCTTT. It codes for CASRRRGGMNTEAFF.